This TCR beta chain is from a study of OX40 agonist ivuxolimab in advanced cancers. Study details: Ivuxolimab, an agonist antibody against OX40 (CD134), was given to patients. Study-wide points: CD8+ T cells showed, on average, more clonal expansion than CD4+ cells. Clonal expansion was among the lowest in partial responders at 0.1-3.0 mg/kg, especially CD8+.

Germline loops: CDR1 KGHSH, CDR2 LQKENI. Trimming took 3 bases from V and 1 from J; bases not matched to a gene: 12. The CDR3 runs 19 residues. Produced via immunoSEQ multiplex PCR; TCRdb's table is partial and in-frame only. The data show some 77,000 clones, with roughly 88% seen just once and roughly 6% held by the top ten. Autoimmune disease history or systemic immunosuppression was exclusionary. About this clone itself: Its target is unknown.

The chain employs TRBV18 and TRBJ1-5; 10 nucleotides line up with TRBD1. The material was CD4+ or CD8+ T cells sorted from blood, obtained in a trial of the OX40 agonist ivuxolimab. The receptor's source is an adult with an advanced solid tumor such as melanoma, head and neck, liver or kidney cancer. CDR3 coding DNA: TGTGCCAGCTCACCGAGACAGGGGGCAGGGTATACGAGCAATCAGCCCCAGCATTTT. Residues: CASSPRQGAGYTSNQPQHF. Full variable domain (missing parts from reference TRBV18 and TRBJ1-5): NAGVMQNPRHLVRRRGQEARLRCSPMKGHSHVYWYRQLPEEGLKFMVYLQKENIIDESGMPKERFSAEFPKEGPSILRIQQVVRGDSAAYFCASSPRQGAGYTSNQPQHFGDGTRLSIL.